This TCR beta chain originates from a study of T-cell reconstitution after alpha-beta-depleted transplantation in children. Study observations and caveats: The high TCRbeta diversity at day 60 in some patients came from surviving recipient T cells and thymic progenitors. Reportedly, alpha-beta T cells present about two months post-transplant originated from several hundred expanded clones of graft origin. T-cell numbers and diversity one year post-transplant derived largely from freshly generated T cells.

This CDR3 has 15 amino acids. CDR1 and CDR2 (germline): LGHNA, YNFKEQ. J was trimmed by 7 bases and V by 2 bases; bases with no gene match: 7. This clonotype was detected many times. The antigen remains undetermined. Unique molecular identifiers were incorporated during preparation of the TCRbeta library. From the PCR reads, TCRdb called clonotypes with MiXCR, one entry per CDR3 protein. The sample includes about 590,000 distinct CDR3 sequences, over 10% of them seen just once. The sequence derives from a male patient younger than 18 who had a stem cell transplant for acute myeloid leukemia, so the T cells may come from the graft donor. The V gene is TRBV4-2, the J gene TRBJ2-2; 7 bases agree with TRBD2. The specimen was PBMCs, mostly from graft donor cells, collected 360 days after TCRalphabeta/CD19-depleted stem cell transplant. The CDR3 region is CASSQRGSFGGELFF. The CDR3, as DNA: TGTGCCAGCAGCCAACGCGGGAGCTTCGGCGGGGAGCTGTTTTTT.